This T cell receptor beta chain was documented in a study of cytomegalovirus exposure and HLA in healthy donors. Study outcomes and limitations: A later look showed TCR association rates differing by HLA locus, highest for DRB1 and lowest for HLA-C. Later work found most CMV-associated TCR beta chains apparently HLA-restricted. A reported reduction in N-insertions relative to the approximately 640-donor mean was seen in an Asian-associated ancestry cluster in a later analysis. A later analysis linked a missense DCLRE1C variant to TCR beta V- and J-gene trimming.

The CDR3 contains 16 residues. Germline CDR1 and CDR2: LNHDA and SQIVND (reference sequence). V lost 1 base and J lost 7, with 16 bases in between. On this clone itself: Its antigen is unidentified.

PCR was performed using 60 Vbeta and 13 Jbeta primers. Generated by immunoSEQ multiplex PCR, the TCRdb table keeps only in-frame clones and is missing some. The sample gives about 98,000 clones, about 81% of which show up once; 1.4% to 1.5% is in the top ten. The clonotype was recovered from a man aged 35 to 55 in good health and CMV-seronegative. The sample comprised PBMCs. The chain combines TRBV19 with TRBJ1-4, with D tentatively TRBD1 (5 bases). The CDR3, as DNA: TGTGCCAGTAGTATAGGGACATTGGTTTGGAGTGAAAAACTGTTTTTT. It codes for CASSIGTLVWSEKLFF.